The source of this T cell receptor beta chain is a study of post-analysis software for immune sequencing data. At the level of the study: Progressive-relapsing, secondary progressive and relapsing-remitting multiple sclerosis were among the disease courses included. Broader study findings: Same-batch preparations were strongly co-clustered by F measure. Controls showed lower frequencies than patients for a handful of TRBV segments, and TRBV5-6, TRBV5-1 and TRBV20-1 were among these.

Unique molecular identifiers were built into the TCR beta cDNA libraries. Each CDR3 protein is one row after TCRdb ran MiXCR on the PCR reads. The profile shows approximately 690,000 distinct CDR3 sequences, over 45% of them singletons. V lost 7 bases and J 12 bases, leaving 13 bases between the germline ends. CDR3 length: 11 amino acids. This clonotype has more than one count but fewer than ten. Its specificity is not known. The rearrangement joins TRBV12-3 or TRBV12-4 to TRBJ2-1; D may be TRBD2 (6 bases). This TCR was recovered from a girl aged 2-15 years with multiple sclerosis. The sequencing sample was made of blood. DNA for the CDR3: TGTGCCAGCACCACGGGGGTGAGGCAGTTCTTC. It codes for CASTTGVRQFF.